The 27 T cell receptor beta chains reported below all come from one sample, sequenced in a study of human T cells and chemical hapten exposure. Via MiXCR, TCRdb re-called the RACE reads, giving one row per CDR3 protein. The sample has 75,000 to 90,000 distinct CDR3 sequences, under 13% seen once. Time point indicated: patch test 1, 2 weeks after DPC sensitization. Specified treatment: therapeutic diphenylcyclopropenone sensitization with weekly scalp DPC. Material: whole blood, obtained in connection with sensitization to the hapten diphenylcyclopropenone (DPC). The receptors shown here come from a woman in her 50s with alopecia areata. Some clones in this sample may be carry-over from other donors' samples.

In this sample, this clonotype turned up a few times. The chain joins TRBV19 to TRBJ2-1; D might be TRBD1 (6 bases). V was shortened by 5 bases and J by 3 bases, with 14 bases between the two germline ends. In germline, CDR1 is LNHDA, CDR2 SQIVND (reference sequence). This CDR3 is built from 15 residues. For the CDR3, the DNA is TGTGCCAGTAGTCCTCTACAGGGAAACTACAATGAGCAGTTCTTC. Its protein product is CASSPLQGNYNEQFF. Together with reference TRBV19 and TRBJ2-1, the CDR3 gives the full variable domain: DGGITQSPKYLFRKEGQNVTLSCEQNLNHDAMYWYRQDPGQGLRLIYYSQIVNDFQKGDIAEGYSVSREKKESFPLTVTSAQKNPTAFYLCASSPLQGNYNEQFFGPGTRLTVL.

This chain connects TRBV7-9 to TRBJ2-1; 13 bases are shared with TRBD2. Unmatched junction bases numbered 6, after V lost 5 bases and J lost 8 bases. This CDR3 contains 15 residues. Per germline, CDR1 SEHNR and CDR2 FQNEAQ (reference sequence). The CDR3 nucleotides are TGTGCCAGCAGCCCTCGGACTAGCGGGGGTCATGAGCAGTTCTTC. This gives the protein CASSPRTSGGHEQFF.

The chain links TRBV7-9 to TRBJ2-6, with a weak D call TRBD2 (5 bases). The V end lost 5 bases, the J end lost 0 bases, and 14 bases lay between the germline ends. The CDR3 contains 17 residues. CDR1 is SEHNR and CDR2 is FQNEAQ in the germline V gene (reference sequence). CDR3: CASSNQVGGSGANVLTF. In nucleotides, the CDR3 is TGTGCCAGCAGCAACCAAGTAGGAGGCTCTGGGGCCAACGTCCTGACTTTC.

This clonotype was picked up many times. The chain couples TRBV7-6 to TRBJ2-2, with TRBD1 as a possible D gene (6 bases). CDR1 and CDR2 from the germline V gene are SGHVS and FNYEAQ. The CDR3 totals 16 residues. Trimming stripped 1 base from V and 1 base from J, with 10 bases between. CDR3 coding DNA: TGTGCCAGCAGCTTAGGAGGGGGAGTGAACACCGGGGAGCTGTTTTTT. Translation gives CASSLGGGVNTGELFF.

Ten or more counts support this clonotype. J is TRBJ2-3 and V is TRBV19, with D perhaps TRBD1 (6 bases). There are 14 residues in the CDR3. Germline lookup yields CDR1 LNHDA and CDR2 SQIVND (reference sequence). The V end lost 7 bases, the J end lost 4 bases, and 15 bases lay between the germline ends. CDR3 protein: CASNGRGYSDTQYF. In nucleotides, the CDR3 is TGTGCCAGTAATGGCAGGGGTTATTCAGATACGCAGTATTTT.

The chain joins TRBV5-1 to TRBJ1-4; D ambiguous. CDR3 size: 16 residues. Trimming took 2 bases from V and 1 from J, leaving 12 bases between them. Germline-derived CDR1 and CDR2 are SGHRS and YFSETQ. In DNA form, the CDR3 reads TGCGCCAGCAGCTTCTCATTCAGGAGAACTAATGAAAAACTGTTTTTT. It specifies CASSFSFRRTNEKLFF.

The DNA of the CDR3 is TGTGCCAGCGCCGGCGCTACCTACACCGGGGAGCTGTTTTTT. Translated, it gives CASAGATYTGELFF. V and J are TRBV2 and TRBJ2-2, with D unresolved. This CDR3 spans 14 amino acids. In germline, CDR1 is SNHLY, CDR2 FYNNEI. V was pared by 8 bases and J by 3 bases, with 13 bases between.

This clonotype was seen a few times. This sequence joins TRBV10-2 and TRBJ2-1, with D maybe TRBD2 (7 bases). CDR1 and CDR2 (germline): WSHSY, SAAADI. CDR3 length: 12 residues. The V end was cut by 7 bases, the J end by 9 bases, with 13 bases between. The CDR3 sequence: CASTRGEGEQFF. Written as DNA, the CDR3 is TGCGCCAGCACAAGGGGGGAGGGTGAGCAGTTCTTC.

The chain joins TRBV10-1 to TRBJ2-3; 7 bases fit TRBD2. The ends lost 2 bases at V and 4 bases at J; junction bases unmatched: 6. The CDR3 is 15 residues long. Germline values: CDR1 WNHNN, CDR2 SYGVQD (reference sequence). CDR3 loop: CASSERREFADTQYF. Written as DNA, the CDR3 is TGCGCCAGCAGTGAGAGGCGGGAGTTTGCAGATACGCAGTATTTT.

This clonotype was detected many times. The chain employs TRBV29-1 and TRBJ2-7, with D uncertain. V was clipped by 6 bases and J by 6 bases, with 15 bases between them. This CDR3 spans 12 amino acids. The germline V gene has CDR1 SQVTM and CDR2 ANQGSEA. The CDR3 sequence is CSVPGPRSEQYF. Written as DNA, the CDR3 is TGCAGCGTCCCCGGGCCGAGGAGCGAGCAGTACTTC.

This clonotype came up many times. The chain has TRBV7-6 and TRBJ2-3; D perhaps matches TRBD2 (6 bases). The germline V and J ends were trimmed by 1 base and 3 bases, with 8 bases remaining between them. This CDR3 comprises 14 residues. Looked up from germline, CDR1 is SGHVS and CDR2 is FNYEAQ. CDR3 loop: CASSLGLVTDTQYF. CDR3 DNA: TGTGCCAGCAGCTTAGGACTAGTTACAGATACGCAGTATTTT. Full variable domain (rest looked up from reference TRBV7-6 and TRBJ2-3): GAGVSQSPRYKVTKRGQDVALRCDPISGHVSLYWYRQALGQGPEFLTYFNYEAQQDKSGLPNDRFSAERPEGSISTLTIQRTEQRDSAMYRCASSLGLVTDTQYFGPGTRLTVL.

The chain has TRBV12-3 or TRBV12-4 and TRBJ1-1, with D possibly being TRBD1 (5 bases). V gave up 2 bases and J gave up 4 bases, with 14 bases separating them. This CDR3 region has 15 residues. The CDR3 DNA follows: TGTGCCAGCAGTTTATCCCGGGGGGGGTTCACTGAAGCTTTCTTT. It encodes CASSLSRGGFTEAFF.

The chain is built from TRBV29-1 and TRBJ2-1; possible D gene TRBD2, 5 bases. V was cut by 8 bases and J by 8 bases, with 13 bases left in between. There are 11 residues in the CDR3. The germline gives CDR1 SQVTM, CDR2 ANQGSEA. The CDR3 reads CSPGYGDEQFF. In nucleotides, the CDR3 is TGCAGCCCCGGGTACGGGGATGAGCAGTTCTTC.

This chain links TRBV30 with TRBJ1-6, with TRBD1 identical over 9 bases. The V gene end was trimmed by 2 bases and the J gene end by 5 bases; junction bases not matched to a gene: 4. The CDR3 totals 15 residues. Germline CDR1 is GTSNPN and CDR2 is SVGIG (reference sequence). The CDR3 is CAWSPWDRDNSPLHF. As DNA, the CDR3 is TGTGCCTGGAGTCCCTGGGACAGGGATAATTCACCCCTCCACTTT.

This clonotype has a count of ten or more. The chain is built from TRBV12-3 or TRBV12-4 and TRBJ1-5, with D uncertain. CDR3 length: 14 residues. The ends were cut back, 8 bases at V and 1 base at J, with 12 bases in the middle. CDR3 sequence (DNA): TGTGCCAGCCGTCCCGGCGGGAGCAATCAGCCCCAGCATTTT. This gives the protein CASRPGGSNQPQHF.

This clonotype came up many times. This chain uses TRBV20-1 with TRBJ2-1; 13 bases agree with TRBD2. CDR3 size: 15 residues. Germline CDR1 reads DFQATT; CDR2 reads SNEGSKA (reference sequence). The J segment lost 6 bases and the V segment lost 5 bases, leaving 7 bases of the junction unmatched. CDR3 loop: CSAAPLAGGLNEQFF. CDR3 nucleotides: TGCAGTGCTGCCCCACTAGCGGGAGGGCTCAATGAGCAGTTCTTC.

This clonotype was detected a few times. The rearrangement uses TRBV9 and TRBJ2-3; D remains ambiguous. This CDR3 is 15 amino acids long. V shed 0 bases and J shed 0 bases, with 8 bases lying between them. Germline CDR1 SGDLS, CDR2 YYNGEE. CDR3 coding DNA: TGTGCCAGCAGCGTAGCTACGCGGAGCACAGATACGCAGTATTTT. Translated, it gives CASSVATRSTDTQYF.

This clonotype has only a few counts. CDR3 sequence: CASRMGGEEQYF. In DNA form, the CDR3 reads TGTGCCAGCAGAATGGGGGGGGAAGAGCAGTACTTC. The V gene is TRBV11-2, the J gene TRBJ2-7, with 7 nucleotides matching TRBD2. The CDR3 runs to 12 residues. CDR1 and CDR2 from the germline V gene are SGHAT and FQNNGV. With V trimmed by 6 bases and J by 7 bases, 6 bases remained unmatched.

This chain joins TRBV6-2 or TRBV6-3 and TRBJ1-1, with TRBD1 matching over 9 bases. V dropped 5 bases and J dropped 5; count of bases not matched to a gene: 9. The CDR3 spans 15 residues. Per the germline V gene, CDR1 is MNHEY and CDR2 is SVGEGT. CDR3 loop: CASSTPQGARTEAFF. DNA of the CDR3: TGTGCCAGCAGTACTCCACAGGGGGCGAGAACTGAAGCTTTCTTT.

The chain carries TRBV27 and TRBJ1-2; D unclear. This CDR3 is 14 amino acids long. The germline gives CDR1 MNHEY, CDR2 SMNVEV (reference sequence). The V end was cut by 1 base, the J end by 5 bases, with 11 bases between. The CDR3 DNA follows: TGTGCCAGCAGTTTATTCAGCGGGAAATATGGCTACACCTTC. Translated: CASSLFSGKYGYTF.

This chain joins TRBV27 and TRBJ2-1; no firm D call. The V gene lost 5 bases and the J gene lost 6 bases, with 17 bases spanning the gap. The CDR3 has 15 residues. Germline values: CDR1 MNHEY, CDR2 SMNVEV (reference sequence). In DNA form, the CDR3 reads TGTGCCAGCAGTCCAGCAGGAGACTGGTCCAATGAGCAGTTCTTC. Protein product: CASSPAGDWSNEQFF.

V gene TRBV11-2 combines with J gene TRBJ2-1, with 8 bases matching TRBD2. CDR1 is SGHAT and CDR2 is FQNNGV in the germline V gene. Trimming took 5 bases from V and 6 from J; bases not matched to a gene: 15. This CDR3 contains 17 residues. CDR3 protein: CASSPRDGSGTCNEQFF. As DNA, the CDR3 is TGTGCCAGCAGCCCCCGGGACGGTAGCGGGACTTGCAATGAGCAGTTCTTC.

In its sample, this clonotype was seen a few times. The genes are TRBV18 and TRBJ2-5; 9 nucleotides match TRBD2. The CDR3 length is 15 residues. V was pared by 2 bases and J by 5 bases, with 6 bases of the junction left unmatched. Germline CDR1 KGHSH, CDR2 LQKENI. The DNA for the CDR3 is TGTGCCAGCTCACCATACGCGGGAGGGCCGGAGACCCAGTACTTC. It codes for CASSPYAGGPETQYF. Supplemented by reference TRBV18 and TRBJ2-5, the full variable domain reads NAGVMQNPRHLVRRRGQEARLRCSPMKGHSHVYWYRQLPEEGLKFMVYLQKENIIDESGMPKERFSAEFPKEGPSILRIQQVVRGDSAAYFCASSPYAGGPETQYFGPGTRLLVL.

Worth noting for this clonotype: A read error may explain this, as a much larger clone is one base away. V gene TRBV23-1 combines with J gene TRBJ1-1; unclear D gene. TRBV23-1 counts as an open reading frame of uncertain function. The V end lost 10 bases, the J end lost 0 bases, and 15 bases lay between the germline ends. The CDR3 runs to 14 residues. The CDR3 DNA is TGCGCCACCCAGTCCGACCACTTGAACACTGAAGCTTTCTTT. It translates to CATQSDHLNTEAFF.

The chain uses TRBV2 and TRBJ2-4; no reliable D call. Trimming left V 10 bases short and J 6 bases short, with 13 bases between. Germline CDR1 and CDR2: SNHLY and FYNNEI. CDR3 length: 12 residues. CDR3 bases: TGTGCCACCGCCCCGACCCCAAACATTCAGTACTTC. The encoded protein is CATAPTPNIQYF.

At least ten counts were recorded for this clonotype. This chain connects TRBV7-9 to TRBJ1-1, with D tentatively TRBD1 (5 bases). V was cut by 8 bases and J by 0 bases, with 7 bases left in between. Germline-derived CDR1 and CDR2 are SEHNR and FQNEAQ (reference sequence). This CDR3 region has 12 residues. The CDR3 sequence is CASGGMNTEAFF. CDR3 sequence (DNA): TGTGCCAGCGGGGGAATGAACACTGAAGCTTTCTTT.

This clonotype came up a few times. The V call is TRBV10-1, the J call TRBJ2-5; D might be TRBD2 (5 bases). V was shortened by 5 bases and J by 4 bases, with 11 bases between the two germline ends. CDR1 and CDR2 from the germline V gene are WNHNN and SYGVQD (reference sequence). The CDR3 has 13 residues. CDR3 sequence (DNA): TGCGCCAGCAGTCCTGGAGGCGTAGAGACCCAGTACTTC. Its translation is CASSPGGVETQYF.